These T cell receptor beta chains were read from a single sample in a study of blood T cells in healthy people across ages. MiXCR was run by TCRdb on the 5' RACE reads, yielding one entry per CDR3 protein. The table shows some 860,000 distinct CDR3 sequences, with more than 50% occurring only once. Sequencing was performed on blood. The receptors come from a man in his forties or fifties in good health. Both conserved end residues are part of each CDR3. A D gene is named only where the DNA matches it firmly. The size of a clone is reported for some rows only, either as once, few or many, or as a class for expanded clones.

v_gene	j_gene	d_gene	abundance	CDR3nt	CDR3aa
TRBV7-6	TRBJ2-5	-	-	TGTGCCAGCAGCCGAGGGCCGTTTGAGACCCAGTACTTC	CASSRGPFETQYF
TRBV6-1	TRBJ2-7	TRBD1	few	TGTGCCGCACGTCCTGAGCAGGGGGCCCCGCAGTACTTC	CAARPEQGAPQYF
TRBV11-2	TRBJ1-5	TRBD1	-	TGTGCCAGCAGCTTAGACAGGGGGCGCGGTCAGCCCCAGCATTTT	CASSLDRGRGQPQHF
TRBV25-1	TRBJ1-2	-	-	TGTGCCAGCAGTGAAGCGGGGCAGGGCTATGGCTACACCTTC	CASSEAGQGYGYTF
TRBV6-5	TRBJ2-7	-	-	TGTGCCAGCAGTCCGGACCCCGCACGGAACGAGCAGTACTTC	CASSPDPARNEQYF
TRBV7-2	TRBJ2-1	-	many	TGTGCCAGCGCTGTTTACAATGAGCAGTTCTTC	CASAVYNEQFF
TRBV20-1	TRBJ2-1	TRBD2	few	TGCAGTGCTAGAATCTTGGGTGGGACTAGCGGGAGAGGGCAGTTCTTC	CSARILGGTSGRGQFF
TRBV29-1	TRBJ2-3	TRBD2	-	TGCAGCGTTAGGACTAGCGTGGGGGTGGATACGCAGTATTTT	CSVRTSVGVDTQYF
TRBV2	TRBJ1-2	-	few	TGTGCCAGCAGTCAGGGAGTTTCCTATGGCTACACCTTC	CASSQGVSYGYTF
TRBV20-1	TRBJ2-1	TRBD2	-	TGCAGTGCCTTGGGAGGAGCGGGGAGGAGCAATGAGCAGTTCTTC	CSALGGAGRSNEQFF
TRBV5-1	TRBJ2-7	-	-	TGCGCCAGCAGCCTTGGGTCCAACAACAATGAGCAGTACTTC	CASSLGSNNNEQYF
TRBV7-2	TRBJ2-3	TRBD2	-	TGTGCCAGCAGCACCTTTGTTTGGCGCGGGAGGGCAGCAGATATGCAGTATTTT	CASSTFVWRGRAADMQYF
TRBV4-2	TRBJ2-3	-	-	TGTGCCAGCAGCCCCGATGACAGGCGGGCGGGCACAGATACGCAGTATTTT	CASSPDDRRAGTDTQYF
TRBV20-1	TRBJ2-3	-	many	TGCAGTGCTAAAACCGGGAGCCTAATCACTAGCACAGATACGCAGTATTTT	CSAKTGSLITSTDTQYF
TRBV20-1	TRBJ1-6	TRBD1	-	TGCAGTGTCGGGACAGGCTCCTATAATTCACCCCTCCACTTT	CSVGTGSYNSPLHF
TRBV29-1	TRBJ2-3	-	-	TGCAGCGGTGGCGGCAAGTTCACAGATACGCAGTATTTT	CSGGGKFTDTQYF
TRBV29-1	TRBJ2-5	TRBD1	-	TGCAGCGTTGATCGGACAGGTCACCAAGAGACCCAGTACTTC	CSVDRTGHQETQYF
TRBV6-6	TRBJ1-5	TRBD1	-	TGTGCCAGCAGTTCCATACTAACAGGGGACAATCAGCCCCAGCATTTT	CASSSILTGDNQPQHF
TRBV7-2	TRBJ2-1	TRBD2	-	TGTGCCAGCAGCTCCGGGACTACCTCGGAGTTCTTC	CASSSGTTSEFF
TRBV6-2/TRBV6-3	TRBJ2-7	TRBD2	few	TGTGCCAGCTCTGGGACTATCCGGCAATACGAGCAGTACTTC	CASSGTIRQYEQYF
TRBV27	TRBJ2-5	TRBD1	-	TGTGCCAGCAGTTCGGACAGGGGGTGGAAGGATGAGCAGTACTTC	CASSSDRGWKDEQYF
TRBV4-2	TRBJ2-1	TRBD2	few	TGTGCCAGCAGCCAAGAAACTAGCGGGTCTATCTACAATGAGCAGTTCTTC	CASSQETSGSIYNEQFF
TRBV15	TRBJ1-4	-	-	TGTGCCACCAGCAGAGATACCGTAACAGCGGCAACTAATGAAAAACTGTTTTTT	CATSRDTVTAATNEKLFF
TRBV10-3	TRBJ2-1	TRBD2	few	TGTGCCATCAGTGTCGGTGATAATAGCGGGAATTACAATGAGCAGTTCTTC	CAISVGDNSGNYNEQFF
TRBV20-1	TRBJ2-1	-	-	TGCAGTGGGATTGGAGGTCCCAATGAGCAGTTCTTC	CSGIGGPNEQFF
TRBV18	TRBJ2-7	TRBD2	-	TGTGCCAGCTCACTTGGAGCTCACCGGGGGGGCGAGCAGTACTTC	CASSLGAHRGGEQYF
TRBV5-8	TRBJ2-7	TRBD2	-	TGTGCCAGCAGCCTTCGGACTAGCGGGCTCGTCTACGAGCAGTACTTC	CASSLRTSGLVYEQYF
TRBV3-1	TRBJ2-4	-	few	TGTGCCAGCAGCCCCACCCGTATCCGCAACATTCAGTACTTC	CASSPTRIRNIQYF
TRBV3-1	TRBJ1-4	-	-	TGTGCCAGCAGCCAAAGGGGGTCGGTCGGTGAAAAACTGTTTTTT	CASSQRGSVGEKLFF
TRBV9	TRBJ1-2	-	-	TGTGCCAGCAGCGCGATTAACTATGGCTACACCTTC	CASSAINYGYTF
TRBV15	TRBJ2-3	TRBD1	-	TGTGCCACCAGCAAACCGGGACAGAGGCCGACAGATACGCAGTATTTT	CATSKPGQRPTDTQYF
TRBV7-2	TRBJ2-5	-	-	TGTGCCAGCAAAACCGCGGGACCTCAAGAGACCCAGTACTTC	CASKTAGPQETQYF
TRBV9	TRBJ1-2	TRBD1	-	TGTGCCAGCAGCGCGCCGGGACAGGGGACAACTGGCTACACCTTC	CASSAPGQGTTGYTF
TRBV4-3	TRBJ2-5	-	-	TGCGCCAGCAGCCGCAGCGCAGGGGAAGAGACCCAGTACTTC	CASSRSAGEETQYF
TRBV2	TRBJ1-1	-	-	TGTGCCAGCAGTGAAATCCTGGAAGCTTTCTTT	CASSEILEAFF
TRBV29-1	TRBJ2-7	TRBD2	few	TGCAGCGTTGAAGCCCCGGGACTAGCGATCCACGAGCAGTACTTC	CSVEAPGLAIHEQYF
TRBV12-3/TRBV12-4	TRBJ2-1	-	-	TGTGCCAGCAGTTATCCCTTTGGACAGCCCACGAGGTACAATGAGCAGTTCTTC	CASSYPFGQPTRYNEQFF
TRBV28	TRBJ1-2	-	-	TGTGCCGGCAGTTTTGGGGCAGGCTACACCTTC	CAGSFGAGYTF
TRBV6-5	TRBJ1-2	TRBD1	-	TGTGCCAGCAGTTCACCACGCGGTCCCGGGACAGGGCCCTATGGCTACACCTTC	CASSSPRGPGTGPYGYTF
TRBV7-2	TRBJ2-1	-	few	TGTGCCAGCAGCCCCCCTTCCTACAATGAGCAGTTCTTC	CASSPPSYNEQFF
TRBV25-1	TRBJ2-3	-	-	TGTGCCAGCAGTGAAGCGAGCCCCACAGATACGCAGTATTTT	CASSEASPTDTQYF
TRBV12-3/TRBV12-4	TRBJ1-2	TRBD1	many	TGTGCCAGCAGTACCTCAACAGGGGGCTATGGCTACACCTTC	CASSTSTGGYGYTF
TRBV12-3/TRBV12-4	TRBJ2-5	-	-	TGTGCCAGCAGTTTAATGGGGGGCGCAGAGACCCAGTACTTC	CASSLMGGAETQYF
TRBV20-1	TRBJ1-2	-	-	TGCAGTGCAACGGACAGACTCACCTATGGCTACACCTTC	CSATDRLTYGYTF
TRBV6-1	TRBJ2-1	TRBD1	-	TGTGCCAGCAGTGAACAGGGGGCCTCATTGTTCAATGAGCAGTTCTTC	CASSEQGASLFNEQFF